This T cell receptor beta chain was retrieved from a study of T-cell memory formation after mild COVID-19. General study findings and limits: Clones contracting day 15 to 85 were balanced CD4/CD8; later expanders leaned CD4+.

TCR alpha and TCR beta cDNA libraries with sample barcodes and UMIs came from 5'RACE using constant-segment primers. TCRdb fed the 5' RACE reads into MiXCR, producing one record per CDR3 protein. The sample lists 450,000 to 650,000 distinct CDR3 sequences, about 20% seen once, with around 7.7% in the top ten. This clonotype was seen a handful of times. Its antigen is still unknown. Germline V gene sequence: CDR1 SGHRS, CDR2 YFSETQ. V lost 1 base, J lost 4 bases, and 8 bases stayed unmatched. This CDR3 is built from 16 residues. Input material: PBMCs or a T cell subset sorted from them (not recorded which). This chain connects TRBV5-1 to TRBJ2-1; 7 bases map to TRBD2. The clonotype originates from an adult woman who had mild COVID-19 (a few samples of this study predate the infection). Cell type and time point are not known. The CDR3 protein is CASSLRLGGGYNEQFF. The CDR3 DNA follows: TGCGCCAGCAGCTTGCGTCTCGGCGGGGGTTACAATGAGCAGTTCTTC.